This T cell receptor beta chain appears in the sequencing data of a study of OX40 agonist ivuxolimab in advanced cancers. Whole-study results and caveats: Among the least clonally expanded were partial responders at 0.1-3.0 mg/kg.

The CDR3 spans 16 residues. Germline assignment: CDR1 SGHTA and CDR2 FQGNSA. V lost 0 bases and J lost 2, with 14 bases in between. In its sample, this clone was seen a few times. Its specificity is not known. Sequenced by immunoSEQ multiplex PCR; TCRdb stores in-frame clones only, minus some. This sample has some 69,000 clones, with around 90% found just once. The specimen was CD4+ or CD8+ T cells sorted from blood, collected in a trial of the OX40 agonist ivuxolimab. The genes are TRBV7-2 and TRBJ2-7; TRBD2 is a possible D gene (5 bases). The sequence was obtained from an adult with an advanced solid tumor such as melanoma, head and neck, liver or kidney cancer. CDR3 residues: CASSLALQAGAYEQYF. The DNA of the CDR3 is TGTGCCAGCAGCTTAGCGCTCCAGGCCGGGGCCTACGAGCAGTACTTC.